The 20 T cell receptor beta chains presented below share a single source sample, sequenced in a study of shared clonotypes between healthy human individuals (dated by TCRdb to 2020 to 2021). Library method: the immunoSEQ multiplex PCR assay. The table was pulled from immuneACCESS by TCRdb, which kept in-frame rearrangements only. Such tables lose some clones; where checked, under half of the loss comes from unresolved V genes, and the rest has no known cause. Within this sample are about 2.2 million clones, with 93% of them counted one time only. Clones ranked in the top ten supply roughly 1.7% of the sample. For the CD8 naive samples, CD45RO-negative cells were positively selected for CCR7, yielding a CD45RA+CCR7+ population from which TemRA cells were excluded. Sample: naive CD8+ T cells from PBMCs. This sample's cell subset or site label indicates: CD45RA+CCR7+. The receptors shown here come from a young man in good health. Some clones in this sample may be carry-over from other donors' samples.

The J gene is TRBJ1-5, the V gene TRBV10-3, with TRBD1 as a possible D gene (5 bases). The V end lost 3 bases, the J end lost 4 bases, and 16 bases lay between the germline ends. From germline, CDR1 is ENHRY and CDR2 SYGVKD. The CDR3 is made up of 16 amino acids. The CDR3 nucleotides are TGTGCCATCAGTGATCTGCATCAGGGAGCAAATCAGCCCCAGCATTTT. Protein sequence: CAISDLHQGANQPQHF.

The chain carries TRBV30 and TRBJ1-1; D is ambiguous. The V gene's germline CDR1 is GTSNPN and CDR2 SVGIG (reference sequence). This CDR3 has 11 residues. Deletions cut 2 bases from V and 8 bases from J, with 9 bases between. CDR3 bases: TGTGCCTGGAGTTCTCGGCCAGAAGCTTTCTTT. Its protein is CAWSSRPEAFF.

V usage is TRBV27 and J usage is TRBJ2-2; no clear D gene. Germline assignment: CDR1 MNHEY and CDR2 SMNVEV (reference sequence). Trimming took off 6 bases at V and 4 bases at J, with 6 bases between the two ends. CDR3 length: 12 amino acids. The CDR3 protein is CASRIFTGELFF. DNA for the CDR3: TGTGCCAGCAGGATATTCACCGGGGAGCTGTTTTTT.

The chain carries TRBV7-6 and TRBJ2-2; D gene uncertain. Per germline, CDR1 SGHVS and CDR2 FNYEAQ. This CDR3 comprises 16 residues. The V gene lost 2 bases and the J gene lost 0 bases, with 10 bases spanning the gap. The CDR3 bases are TGTGCCAGCAGCTTACGGAGAGTCACGAACACCGGGGAGCTGTTTTTT. It yields the protein CASSLRRVTNTGELFF.

The chain recombines TRBV6-5 with TRBJ2-3; D is perhaps TRBD1 or TRBD2 (5 bases each). This CDR3 has 15 residues. Germline CDR1 and CDR2: MNHEY and SVGAGI. Trimming removed 6 bases at V and 4 bases at J, with 17 bases between. The CDR3 loop is CASRSRAGSADTQYF. CDR3 coding DNA: TGTGCCAGCAGATCCAGGGCTGGGAGCGCAGATACGCAGTATTTT.

This clone showed up just once. This chain links TRBV6-5 with TRBJ2-7; no clear D. CDR1 and CDR2 (germline): MNHEY, SVGAGI. V shed 0 bases and J shed 4 bases, with 7 bases lying between them. This CDR3 has 13 residues. DNA of the CDR3: TGTGCCAGCAGTTACTCAGACCAATACGAGCAGTACTTC. Amino acid sequence: CASSYSDQYEQYF.

The rearrangement links TRBV7-3 to TRBJ1-2; D is ambiguous. CDR1 and CDR2 (germline): SGHTA, FQGTGA. The ends were cut back, 7 bases at V and 8 bases at J, with 14 bases in the middle. This CDR3 region has 12 residues. The CDR3 region is CASILRKGGYTF. The DNA of the CDR3 is TGTGCCAGCATCCTTAGGAAGGGAGGCTACACCTTC.

The rearrangement uses TRBV5-6 and TRBJ2-5; D not certain. The germline gives CDR1 SGHDT, CDR2 YYEEEE. Trimming left V 4 bases short and J 5 bases short, with 18 bases between. The CDR3 totals 15 residues. CDR3 protein: CASSMRTGPWETQYF. CDR3 DNA sequence: TGTGCCAGCAGCATGAGAACCGGGCCGTGGGAGACCCAGTACTTC.

The V gene is TRBV29-1, the J gene TRBJ1-6; 11 nucleotides line up with TRBD1. The V gene end was trimmed by 7 bases and the J gene end by 10 bases; junction bases not matched to a gene: 3. Germline V gene sequence: CDR1 SQVTM, CDR2 ANQGSEA. The CDR3 extends over 12 amino acids. This CDR3 is CSAGTGGSPLHF. The CDR3 DNA is TGCAGCGCAGGGACAGGGGGATCACCCCTCCACTTT.

The chain couples TRBV9 to TRBJ2-2; 10 positions agree with TRBD2. J was trimmed by 2 bases and V by 0 bases; bases with no gene match: 4. Germline assignment: CDR1 SGDLS and CDR2 YYNGEE. The CDR3 length is 17 residues. The CDR3 DNA reads TGTGCCAGCAGCGTAGGGGGACTAGCGAGAAACACCGGGGAGCTGTTTTTT. Amino acids: CASSVGGLARNTGELFF.

This chain joins TRBV7-2 and TRBJ2-7, with 8 nucleotides matching TRBD1. The CDR3 loop spans 15 amino acids. Germline CDR1 and CDR2: SGHTA and FQGNSA. After removal of 7 bases from V and 4 bases from J, the junction contained 12 bases not matched to a gene. DNA of the CDR3: TGTGCCAGCACCCCTTTAAGGACAGGGTCGTACGAGCAGTACTTC. Its protein is CASTPLRTGSYEQYF.

Regarding this clone: Other DNA sequences in this specimen translate into the identical CDR3. The chain is built from TRBV29-1 and TRBJ2-7; D might be TRBD1 (5 bases). Germline assignment: CDR1 SQVTM and CDR2 ANQGSEA. Trimming removed 3 bases from V and 2 bases from J, with 8 bases in between. The CDR3 contains 12 residues. The CDR3 DNA sequence: TGCAGCGTTGATCAGGGCCCCTACGAGCAGTACTTC. Translated, it gives CSVDQGPYEQYF.

Turning to this clone: Other DNA sequences in the same sample also yield this CDR3. This chain connects TRBV7-9 to TRBJ2-7, with a possible D match to TRBD1 (7 bases). Between the trimmed V and J ends, which lost 1 base and 4 bases, there was a span of 14 bases. The CDR3 sequence is 15 residues long. Germline V gene sequence: CDR1 SEHNR, CDR2 FQNEAQ (reference sequence). The CDR3 sequence: CASSLVRDSSYEQYF. Written as DNA, the CDR3 is TGTGCCAGCAGCTTAGTGCGGGACAGCTCATACGAGCAGTACTTC.

This chain links TRBV18 with TRBJ2-5; TRBD2 might be the D (5 bases). The CDR3 has 18 residues. V lost 6 bases and J 0 bases, leaving 23 bases between the germline ends. Germline V gives CDR1 KGHSH, CDR2 LQKENI. Here the CDR3 DNA reads TGTGCCAGCTCGAGAACGGGCCGGGATGGGCCTTACCAAGAGACCCAGTACTTC. Translation gives CASSRTGRDGPYQETQYF. Full variable domain (rest looked up from reference TRBV18 and TRBJ2-5): NAGVMQNPRHLVRRRGQEARLRCSPMKGHSHVYWYRQLPEEGLKFMVYLQKENIIDESGMPKERFSAEFPKEGPSILRIQQVVRGDSAAYFCASSRTGRDGPYQETQYFGPGTRLLVL.

The chain employs TRBV4-3 and TRBJ1-2; 11 nucleotides align to TRBD1. The V and J ends lost 4 bases and 8 bases, in that order; junction bases with no gene match: 3. Germline V gene data show CDR1 as LGHNA and CDR2 as YSLEER. This CDR3 is 13 amino acids long. The DNA for the CDR3 is TGCGCCAGCAGCCTGGGACAGGGGGACGGCTACACCTTC. Translating gives CASSLGQGDGYTF.

The chain uses TRBV9 and TRBJ2-3, with D maybe TRBD1 (5 bases). The CDR3 runs 14 residues. Between the trimmed V and J ends, which lost 0 bases and 2 bases, there was a span of 7 bases. Germline CDR1 reads SGDLS; CDR2 reads YYNGEE. The CDR3 DNA sequence: TGTGCCAGCAGCGTAGTACAGGCCACAGATACGCAGTATTTT. This codes for CASSVVQATDTQYF.

The V gene is TRBV7-9, the J gene TRBJ2-1; D possibly corresponds to TRBD2 (6 bases). This CDR3 spans 13 amino acids. V dropped 5 bases and J dropped 7 bases, with 12 bases sitting between them. CDR1 is SEHNR and CDR2 is FQNEAQ in the germline V gene (reference sequence). The CDR3 DNA sequence: TGTGCCAGCAGCCCGAAGCGGGTTAATGAGCAGTTCTTC. Translated: CASSPKRVNEQFF.

V and J are TRBV11-3 and TRBJ2-5; TRBD2 aligns across 7 bases. The germline gives CDR1 SGHNT, CDR2 YENEEA. With V trimmed by 3 bases and J by 3 bases, 1 base remained unmatched. This CDR3 contains 13 residues. CDR3 in amino acids: CASSFRGEETQYF. The CDR3 bases are TGTGCCAGCAGCTTCCGGGGGGAAGAGACCCAGTACTTC.

V usage is TRBV4-3 and J usage is TRBJ2-5, with D unresolved. CDR3 length: 15 amino acids. CDR1 LGHNA and CDR2 YSLEER come from the germline V gene. The ends were cut back, 2 bases at V and 0 bases at J, with 10 bases in the middle. For the CDR3, the DNA is TGCGCCAGCAGCCAAAAACACCCGTACCAAGAGACCCAGTACTTC. Amino acid sequence: CASSQKHPYQETQYF.

The chain uses TRBV4-2 and TRBJ2-1; TRBD2 matches at 9 bases. Looked up from germline, CDR1 is LGHNA and CDR2 is YNFKEQ. The V segment lost 0 bases and the J segment 2 bases; nucleotides outside the gene matches: 5. The CDR3 sequence is 17 residues long. The CDR3 loop reads CASSQEGSGRTYNEQFF. The CDR3 DNA reads TGTGCCAGCAGCCAAGAAGGGAGCGGGAGGACCTACAATGAGCAGTTCTTC.